Detailed here is one TCR beta chain. This clonotype was seen ten or more times. The antigen it binds to is not known. No base qualities exist here, and no much larger clone lies one base off it. The TCR beta CDR3 regions were amplified from RNA transcripts. A first-round RT-PCR of the TCR CDR3 used the HTBI primer set with the Qiagen OneStep RT-PCR kit. Libraries were constructed in a second round of multiplex PCR, after which size selection and purification were carried out. Paired-end sequencing of the libraries was performed with 100 bp reads on an Illumina HiSeq2000. Regarding the original processing steps: SOAPnuke was used to process the raw data, removing reads that contained adapters or uncalled bases, had a mean Phred below 15, or lacked an exact match to the constant primer or identifier. COPE v1.2.5 was used to merge high-quality paired reads, and clonotypes were defined as unique nucleotide sequences. Clonotypes were aligned to IMGT TRBV, TRBD and TRBJ reference segments using MiTCR v1.1. Only V-J combinations with frequency above 0.0001, covering about 99% of repertoires, were analysed. A TCS score was defined as the ratio of F50 (clonal expansion) to E x V (chaos), with BLOSUM62-based TCRdist applied between CDR3 peptides within each V-J. Welch's t-statistics and random forest reduced fewer than 550 V-J features to under 15, which were used in a naive Bayes classifier (R e1071). TCRdb reprocessing: public reads trimmed at Q25 with fastp, clones called with MiXCR, in-frame beta chains kept. Identical CDR3 protein sequences are pooled into one entry, listed with their most common genes and DNA. The V and J calls here are based on TCRdb, not the publication. The sample records 300,000 to 450,000 distinct CDR3 sequences, 15% to 20% of which are singletons. The top ten hold around 16% of the sample.

This entry belongs to a study of T cells in Graves' hyperthyroidism and ophthalmopathy (dated by TCRdb to the late 2010s). Regarding the study in general: Peripheral blood samples were taken at initial diagnosis, before any treatment was given. Whether ophthalmopathy could be predicted prospectively was tested in an independent validation cohort made up of roughly 20 hyperthyroidism patients plus 17 patients who later progressed to ophthalmopathy. Thyroid tissue and blood T-cell repertoires from about six Graves' hyperthyroidism patients were also compared in the study. To identify distinguishing TCR V-J signatures, a discovery cohort of about 100 patients was used, comprising some 43 with Graves' ophthalmopathy and around 60 with stable Graves' hyperthyroidism. The paper describes TCR Vbeta CDR3 sequencing of fewer than 150 peripheral blood samples, made up of 43 ophthalmopathy patients, 70 to 75 hyperthyroidism patients and some 17 progressor patients. The 95 to 100 discovery patients were randomly divided into training and test sets at a 7:3 ratio. After sampling, hyperthyroidism patients received methimazole starting at 30 mg daily, and ophthalmopathy patients received high-dose intravenous methylprednisolone.

In the ophthalmopathy patients, disease was moderately to severely active, with a Clinical Activity Score of 3 or more, a NOSPECS grade of 4 or more, and a duration of less than 3 months. The study excluded patients with uncontrolled infections, other autoimmune diseases, pregnancy or lactation. Diagnoses were based on clinical symptoms, serum thyroxine and TRAb, thyroid ultrasound and orbital computed tomography. Ficoll-Paque density gradient centrifugation was used to isolate PBMCs from 8.5 to 10 ml of fresh peripheral blood. Total RNA was extracted using Trizol reagent, and RNA quality was assessed on an Agilent 2100 Bioanalyzer. The investigation overall reported the following: Sample size was not statistically predetermined, and blinding of investigators to group allocation was not performed. Blood samples also contained most of the expanded thyroid clonotypes (frequency above 0.001), which suggests that blood repertoires may reflect thyroid immune responses. In validation, the model predicted progression to ophthalmopathy a median of roughly 6.2 months before onset, with about 67% sensitivity and almost 75% specificity. A model built on a 13 V-J signature distinguished ophthalmopathy from stable hyperthyroidism, reaching roughly 88% sensitivity and 81.08% specificity in cross-validation and 80%/75% in testing.

Inclusive of the bounding cysteine and phenylalanine, the CDR3 is 15 residues long. Solely the CDR3 DNA is kept, with 45 bases framed from the first base. The germline V gene gives CDR1 as MNHEY and CDR2 as SVGAGI. V gives up 5 bases and J gives up 4 bases, and the segment between their germline ends measures 17 bases. The sequence is built from TRBV6-5 and TRBJ1-2; possibly the D gene is TRBD1, per 6 matching bases. The receptor comes from a middle-aged woman with Graves' ophthalmopathy. Sequenced input: blood. The DNA sequence is TGTGCCAGCAGTACTACCGGACAGCCCAGCTATGGCTACACCTTC. It encodes CASSTTGQPSYGYTF.